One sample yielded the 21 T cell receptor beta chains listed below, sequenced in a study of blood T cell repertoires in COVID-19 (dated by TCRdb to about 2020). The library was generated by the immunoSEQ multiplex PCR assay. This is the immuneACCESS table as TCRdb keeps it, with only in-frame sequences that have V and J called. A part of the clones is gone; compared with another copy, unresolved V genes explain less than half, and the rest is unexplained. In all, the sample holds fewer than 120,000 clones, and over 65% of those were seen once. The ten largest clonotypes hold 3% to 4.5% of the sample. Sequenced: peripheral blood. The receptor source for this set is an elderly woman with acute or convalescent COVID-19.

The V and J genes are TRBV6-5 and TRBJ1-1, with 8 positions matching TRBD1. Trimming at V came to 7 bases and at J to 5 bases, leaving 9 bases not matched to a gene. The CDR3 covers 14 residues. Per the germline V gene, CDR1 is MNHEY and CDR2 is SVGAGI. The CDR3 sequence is CASTARGLFTEAFF. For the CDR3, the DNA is TGTGCCAGCACGGCCAGGGGGCTTTTTACTGAAGCTTTCTTT.

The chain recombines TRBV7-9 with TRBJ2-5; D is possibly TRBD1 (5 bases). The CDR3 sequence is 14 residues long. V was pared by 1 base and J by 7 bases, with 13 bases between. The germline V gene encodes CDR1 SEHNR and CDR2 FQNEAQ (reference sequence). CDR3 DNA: TGTGCCAGCAGCTTAGAGACAAGGGGCGGGACCCAGTACTTC. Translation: CASSLETRGGTQYF.

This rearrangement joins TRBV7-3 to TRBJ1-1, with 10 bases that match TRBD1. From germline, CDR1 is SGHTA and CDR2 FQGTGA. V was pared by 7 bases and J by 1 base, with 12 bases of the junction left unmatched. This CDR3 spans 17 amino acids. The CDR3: CASTRDRGYFRNTEAFF. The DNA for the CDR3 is TGTGCCAGCACTCGGGACAGGGGTTATTTTAGGAACACTGAAGCTTTCTTT.

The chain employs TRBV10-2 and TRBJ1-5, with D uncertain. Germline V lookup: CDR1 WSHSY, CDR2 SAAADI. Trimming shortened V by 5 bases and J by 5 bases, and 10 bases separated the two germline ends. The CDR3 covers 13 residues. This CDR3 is CASSTADYQPQHF. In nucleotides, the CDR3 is TGCGCCAGCAGTACAGCGGATTATCAGCCCCAGCATTTT.

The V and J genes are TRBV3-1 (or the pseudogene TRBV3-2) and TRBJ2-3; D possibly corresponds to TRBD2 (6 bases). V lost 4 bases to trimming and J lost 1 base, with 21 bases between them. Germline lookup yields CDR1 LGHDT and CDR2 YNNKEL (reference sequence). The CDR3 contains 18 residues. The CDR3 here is CASSRFAGTVPGTDTQYF. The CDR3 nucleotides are TGTGCCAGCAGCCGTTTCGCCGGGACTGTCCCCGGCACAGATACGCAGTATTTT.

The CDR3 bases are TGTGCCAGCAGCTATCGGGGGGGGCCCGTCCACGAGCAGTACTTC. This codes for CASSYRGGPVHEQYF. The chain combines TRBV5-6 with TRBJ2-7, with 8 bases that match TRBD2. Germline CDR1 and CDR2: SGHDT and YYEEEE. The CDR3 runs to 15 residues. Losses at the gene ends were 3 bases for V and 5 bases for J; bases not matched to a gene: 10.

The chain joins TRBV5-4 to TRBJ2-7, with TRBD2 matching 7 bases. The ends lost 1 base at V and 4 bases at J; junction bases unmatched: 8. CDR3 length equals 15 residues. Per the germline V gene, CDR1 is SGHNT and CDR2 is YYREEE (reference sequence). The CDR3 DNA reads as TGTGCCAGCAGCTTGTCCGGGGGGAGCTTTTACGAGCAGTACTTC. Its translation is CASSLSGGSFYEQYF.

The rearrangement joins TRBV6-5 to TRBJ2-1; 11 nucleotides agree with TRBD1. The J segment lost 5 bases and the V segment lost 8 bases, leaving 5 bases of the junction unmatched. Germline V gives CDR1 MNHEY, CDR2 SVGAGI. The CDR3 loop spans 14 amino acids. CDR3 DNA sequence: TGTGCCAGCGAGGACAGGGGGCCTGACAATGAGCAGTTCTTC. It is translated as CASEDRGPDNEQFF.

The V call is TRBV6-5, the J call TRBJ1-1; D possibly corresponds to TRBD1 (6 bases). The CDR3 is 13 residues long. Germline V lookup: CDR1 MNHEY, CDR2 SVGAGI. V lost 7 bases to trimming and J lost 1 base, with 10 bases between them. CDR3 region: CASNNRENTEAFF. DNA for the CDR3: TGTGCCAGCAATAACAGGGAGAACACTGAAGCTTTCTTT.

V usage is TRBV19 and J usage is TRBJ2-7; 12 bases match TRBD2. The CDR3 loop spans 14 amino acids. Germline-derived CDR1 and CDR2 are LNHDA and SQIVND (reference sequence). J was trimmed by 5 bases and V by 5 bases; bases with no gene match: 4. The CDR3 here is CASSLTSGRHEQYF. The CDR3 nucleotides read TGTGCCAGTAGTTTGACTAGCGGGAGACACGAGCAGTACTTC.

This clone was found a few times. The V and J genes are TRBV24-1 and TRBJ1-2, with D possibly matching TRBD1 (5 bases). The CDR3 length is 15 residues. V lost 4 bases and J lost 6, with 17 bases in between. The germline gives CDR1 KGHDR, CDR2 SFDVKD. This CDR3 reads CATSDSRTGDNGYTF. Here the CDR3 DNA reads TGTGCCACCAGTGACTCTCGGACGGGGGATAATGGCTACACCTTC.

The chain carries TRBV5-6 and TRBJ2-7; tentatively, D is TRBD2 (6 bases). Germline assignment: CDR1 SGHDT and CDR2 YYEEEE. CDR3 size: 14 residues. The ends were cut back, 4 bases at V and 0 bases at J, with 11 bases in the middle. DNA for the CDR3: TGTGCCAGCAGCCCGCGGGACCACTCCTACGAGCAGTACTTC. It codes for CASSPRDHSYEQYF. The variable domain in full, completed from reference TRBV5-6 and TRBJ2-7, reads DAGVTQSPTHLIKTRGQQVTLRCSPKSGHDTVSWYQQALGQGPQFIFQYYEEEERQRGNFPDRFSGHQFPNYSSELNVNALLLGDSALYLCASSPRDHSYEQYFGPGTRLTVT.

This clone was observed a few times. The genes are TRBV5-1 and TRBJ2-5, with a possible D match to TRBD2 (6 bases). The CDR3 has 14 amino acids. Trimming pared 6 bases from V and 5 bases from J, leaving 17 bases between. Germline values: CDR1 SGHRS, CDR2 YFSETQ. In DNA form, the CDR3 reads TGCGCCAGCATTAAGGGCCGAGGAGGGGAGACCCAGTACTTC. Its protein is CASIKGRGGETQYF.

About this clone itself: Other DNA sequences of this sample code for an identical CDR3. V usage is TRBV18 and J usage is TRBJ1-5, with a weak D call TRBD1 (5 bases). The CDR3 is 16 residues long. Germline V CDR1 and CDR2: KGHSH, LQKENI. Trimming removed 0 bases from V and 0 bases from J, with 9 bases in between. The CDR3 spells CASSPPGGYSNQPQHF. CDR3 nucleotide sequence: TGTGCCAGCTCACCACCGGGGGGATATAGCAATCAGCCCCAGCATTTT.

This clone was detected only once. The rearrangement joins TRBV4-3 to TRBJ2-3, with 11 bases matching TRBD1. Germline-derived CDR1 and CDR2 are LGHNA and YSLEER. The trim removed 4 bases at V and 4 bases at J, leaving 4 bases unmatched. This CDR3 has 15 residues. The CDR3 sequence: CASSLGQGAPDTQYF. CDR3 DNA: TGCGCCAGCAGCCTTGGACAGGGGGCCCCAGATACGCAGTATTTT.

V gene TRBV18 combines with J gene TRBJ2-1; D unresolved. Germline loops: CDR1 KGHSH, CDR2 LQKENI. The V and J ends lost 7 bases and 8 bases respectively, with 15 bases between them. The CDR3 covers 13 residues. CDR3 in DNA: TGTGCCAGCTTGCCGGGTGGCGGCGATGAGCAGTTCTTC. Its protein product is CASLPGGGDEQFF.

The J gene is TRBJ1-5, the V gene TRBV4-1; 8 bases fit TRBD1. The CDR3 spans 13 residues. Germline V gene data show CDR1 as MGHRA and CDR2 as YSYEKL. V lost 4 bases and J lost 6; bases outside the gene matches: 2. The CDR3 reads CASSPDRVQPQHF. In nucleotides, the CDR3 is TGCGCCAGCAGCCCGGACAGGGTTCAGCCCCAGCATTTT.

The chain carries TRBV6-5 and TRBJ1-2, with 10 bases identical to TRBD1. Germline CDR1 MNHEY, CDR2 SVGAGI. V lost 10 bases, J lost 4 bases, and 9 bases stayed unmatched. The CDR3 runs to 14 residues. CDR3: CATTGQGFLYGYTF. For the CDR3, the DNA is TGTGCCACCACGGGACAGGGGTTTCTCTATGGCTACACCTTC.

CDR3 loop: CASSEEREVAQYF. CDR3 nucleotide sequence: TGTGCCAGCAGTGAAGAACGGGAGGTGGCCCAGTACTTC. The chain combines TRBV6-1 with TRBJ2-5, with TRBD2 matching 7 bases. CDR1 is MNHNS, CDR2 SASEGT, per germline. The CDR3 totals 13 residues. V trimming: 1 base; J trimming: 9 bases; junction bases outside the gene matches: 5.

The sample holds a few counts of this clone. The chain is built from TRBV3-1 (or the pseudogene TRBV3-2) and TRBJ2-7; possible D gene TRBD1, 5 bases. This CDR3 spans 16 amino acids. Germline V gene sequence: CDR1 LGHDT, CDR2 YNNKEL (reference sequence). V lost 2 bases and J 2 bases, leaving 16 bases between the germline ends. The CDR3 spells CASSQWSDTSAYEQYF. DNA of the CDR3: TGTGCCAGCAGCCAATGGTCGGACACGTCGGCCTACGAGCAGTACTTC.

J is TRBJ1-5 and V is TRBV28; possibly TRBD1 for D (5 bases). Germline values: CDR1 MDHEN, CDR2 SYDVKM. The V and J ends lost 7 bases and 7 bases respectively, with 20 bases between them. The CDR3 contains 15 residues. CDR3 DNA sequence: TGTGCCAGCACCCCGACGGGCCAGGGCGGCCAGCCCCAGCATTTT. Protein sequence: CASTPTGQGGQPQHF.